This passage covers 24 T cell receptor beta chains from one sample sequenced in a study of CD8+CD57+ T cells in acquired aplastic anemia. The use of genomic DNA as template underpinned the TCR beta VDJ and CDR3 profiling. TCRdb reanalysed the reads using MiXCR and keeps one entry per CDR3 protein. The sample yields hundreds of thousands of distinct CDR3 sequences, roughly 34% seen once. An expansion of CD8+CD57+ cells by flow cytometry had been shown in patients chosen for sequencing. Sequencing was carried out using sorted CD4+, CD8+, or CD8+CD57+ T cells (not recorded which) from PBMCs. Source of these receptors: a human donor with aplastic anemia.

The chain links TRBV25-1 to TRBJ1-6, with D perhaps matching TRBD1 (5 bases). Germline V gene sequence: CDR1 MGHDK, CDR2 SYGVNS. The CDR3 has 17 amino acids. Trimming pared 4 bases from V and 8 bases from J, leaving 21 bases between. Here the CDR3 reads CASSAEHPRDRYSPLHF. DNA of the CDR3: TGTGCCAGCAGTGCTGAACATCCACGGGACCGATATTCACCCCTCCACTTT.

This clonotype showed up many times. The V call is TRBV6-5, the J call TRBJ1-2; D gene uncertain. Germline CDR1 and CDR2: MNHEY and SVGAGI. The CDR3 sequence is 14 residues long. The V and J ends lost 1 base and 5 bases respectively, with 11 bases between them. Here the CDR3 reads CASSYLPNRYGYTF. The CDR3 DNA reads TGTGCCAGCAGTTACTTACCCAATCGATATGGCTACACCTTC.

The sample holds a few counts of this clonotype. In DNA form, the CDR3 reads TGTGCCAGCAGTCACAGGGGAGAGTACGAGCAGTACTTC. This gives the protein CASSHRGEYEQYF. The chain carries TRBV2 and TRBJ2-7, with 7 bases matching TRBD1. This CDR3 has 13 residues. Germline assignment: CDR1 SNHLY and CDR2 FYNNEI. Trimming cost V 5 bases and J 4 bases; bases outside gene matches: 5.

This chain joins TRBV6-7 and TRBJ2-5; 9 bases match TRBD2. TRBV6-7 is noted as an ORF with a role that remains uncertain. The V gene end was trimmed by 7 bases and the J gene end by 2 bases; junction bases not matched to a gene: 8. The CDR3 extends over 15 amino acids. The CDR3 loop reads CASKRLAEQQETQYF. In nucleotides, the CDR3 is TGTGCCAGCAAGAGACTAGCGGAGCAACAAGAGACCCAGTACTTC.

Ten or more counts support this clonotype. The chain is built from TRBV19 and TRBJ2-6; no definite D call. Germline CDR1 is LNHDA and CDR2 is SQIVND (reference sequence). This CDR3 contains 14 residues. V dropped 1 base and J dropped 2 bases, with 3 bases sitting between them. Here the CDR3 DNA reads TGTGCCAGTAGTATAGGAGCTGGGGCCAACGTCCTGACTTTC. The encoded protein is CASSIGAGANVLTF.

The chain carries TRBV10-3 and TRBJ2-7; 9 positions match TRBD2. The CDR3 loop spans 14 amino acids. Germline loops: CDR1 ENHRY, CDR2 SYGVKD. The ends lost 4 bases at V and 3 bases at J; junction bases unmatched: 4. Here the CDR3 DNA reads TGTGCCATCAGTGGGGGTAGCGGGAGCTACGAGCAGTACTTC. Protein sequence: CAISGGSGSYEQYF.

The chain employs TRBV5-1 and TRBJ1-1; no clear D. This CDR3 spans 12 amino acids. V was shortened by 0 bases and J by 10 bases, with 10 bases between the two germline ends. The germline gives CDR1 SGHRS, CDR2 YFSETQ. CDR3 bases: TGCGCCAGCAGCTTGGACGGGTTGGGAGCTTTCTTT. It encodes CASSLDGLGAFF.

This clonotype showed up many times. The J gene is TRBJ1-6, the V gene TRBV7-8; D unclear. Trimming stripped 1 base from V and 6 bases from J, with 10 bases between. The CDR3 totals 15 residues. Germline V CDR1 and CDR2: SGHVS, FQNEAQ. The CDR3 DNA is TGTGCCAGCAGCTTAGGATCCGCACTTAATTCACCCCTCCACTTT. Translation gives CASSLGSALNSPLHF.

The chain uses TRBV20-1 and TRBJ1-6, with D maybe TRBD1 (6 bases). The CDR3 has 16 residues. Germline assignment: CDR1 DFQATT and CDR2 SNEGSKA (reference sequence). V lost 5 bases, J lost 6 bases, and 20 bases lay in between. The CDR3 loop reads CSALDSAPKSNSPLHF. CDR3 sequence (DNA): TGCAGTGCTCTGGACAGCGCTCCTAAGAGTAATTCACCCCTCCACTTT.

Comments on this clonotype: A much bigger clone sits one base away, suggesting this may be a read error. Lacking the conserved final phenylalanine or tryptophan, this CDR3 likely reflects a read error. This chain uses TRBV7-9 with TRBJ2-5, with 10 bases matching TRBD2. CDR3 length: 16 amino acids. Trimming at V came to 2 bases and at J to 2 bases, leaving 5 bases not matched to a gene. CDR1 and CDR2 (germline): SEHNR, FQNEAQ (reference sequence). CDR3 bases: TGTGCCAGCAGCTTACTAGCGGGAGTGTCACAAGAGACCCAGTACCTC. Its translation is CASSLLAGVSQETQYL.

The chain joins TRBV7-8 to TRBJ2-5, with D possibly being TRBD2 (6 bases). From germline, CDR1 is SGHVS and CDR2 FQNEAQ. CDR3 size: 15 residues. The V and J ends lost 6 bases and 1 base respectively, with 15 bases between them. The CDR3 DNA follows: TGTGCCAGCAGACTAGGAGCGGGCATCCAAGAGACCCAGTACTTC. This encodes CASRLGAGIQETQYF.

The V gene is TRBV2, the J gene TRBJ1-6; 10 positions match TRBD1. Germline trimming cut 8 bases from V and 0 bases from J; bases unmatched to any gene: 13. The CDR3 spans 19 residues. CDR1 is SNHLY, CDR2 FYNNEI, per germline. The CDR3 DNA sequence: TGTGCCAGCGTAGAAGGGACAGGGGCCCGAAGCTCCTATAATTCACCCCTCCACTTT. This sequence encodes CASVEGTGARSSYNSPLHF.

This clonotype was detected many times. The chain is built from TRBV19 and TRBJ2-7; 7 bases agree with TRBD1. V was clipped by 1 base and J by 6 bases; unmatched bases: 6. The germline CDR1 and CDR2 sequences are LNHDA and SQIVND (reference sequence). This CDR3 has 14 residues. CDR3 nucleotide sequence: TGTGCCAGTAGTATAGGGGGACAGCTTGGCGAGCAGTACTTC. Encoded protein: CASSIGGQLGEQYF.

DNA for the CDR3: TGCGCCAGCAGTGAGTCTAACAGGGTCGACTATGGCTACACCTTC. Translating gives CASSESNRVDYGYTF. The chain combines TRBV10-2 with TRBJ1-2; D might be TRBD1 (6 bases). The CDR3 contains 15 residues. V gave up 0 bases and J gave up 3 bases, with 11 bases separating them. CDR1 WSHSY and CDR2 SAAADI come from the germline V gene.

This clonotype was found many times. The CDR3 sequence is CAWTGGSPLHF. As DNA, the CDR3 is TGTGCCTGGACCGGGGGATCACCCCTCCACTTT. This chain joins TRBV30 and TRBJ1-6; weak D call: TRBD1 (5 bases). V was pared by 4 bases and J by 10 bases, with 8 bases between. This CDR3 region has 11 residues. In germline, CDR1 is GTSNPN, CDR2 SVGIG (reference sequence).

For this clonotype: A read error may account for a junction end that differs from germline. The chain has TRBV7-7 and TRBJ2-1; TRBD2 aligns across 8 bases. Germline values: CDR1 SSHAT, CDR2 FNYEAQ (reference sequence). The CDR3 consists of 15 residues. CDR3: CASSQVLAVYNEQFF. CDR3 sequence (DNA): TGTGCTAGCAGCCAAGTACTAGCGGTCTACAATGAGCAGTTCTTC.

This clonotype has only a few counts. The V gene is TRBV5-4, the J gene TRBJ2-1; tentative D call: TRBD2 (7 bases). The CDR3 consists of 16 residues. The V end lost 1 base, the J end lost 7 bases, and 18 bases lay between the germline ends. Looked up from germline, CDR1 is SGHNT and CDR2 is YYREEE (reference sequence). The DNA of the CDR3 is TGTGCCAGCAGCTTGTTGGCGGGGGCCACAGGAAATGAGCAGTTCTTC. Protein: CASSLLAGATGNEQFF.

This clonotype was counted a few times. The V call is TRBV27, the J call TRBJ2-3; TRBD2 might be the D (6 bases). Trimming shortened V by 3 bases and J by 0 bases, and 10 bases separated the two germline ends. From germline, CDR1 is MNHEY and CDR2 SMNVEV (reference sequence). The length of the CDR3 is 15 residues. CDR3 nucleotide sequence: TGTGCCAGCAGTTTTATTAGCGGAAGCACAGATACGCAGTATTTT. Its translation: CASSFISGSTDTQYF.

This clonotype was seen more than once but under ten times. The chain links TRBV2 to TRBJ2-7; 10 bases agree with TRBD2. This CDR3 region has 15 residues. Trimming at V came to 6 bases and at J to 4 bases, leaving 9 bases not matched to a gene. Germline CDR1 and CDR2: SNHLY and FYNNEI. DNA of the CDR3: TGTGCCAGCAGCTCCAGCGGGAGGGCCGTGTACGAGCAGTACTTC. As protein: CASSSSGRAVYEQYF.

Ten or more counts support this clonotype. This chain links TRBV19 with TRBJ2-3; 9 bases align to TRBD1. Germline V gene lookup returns CDR1 LNHDA and CDR2 SQIVND (reference sequence). This CDR3 has 15 residues. The ends lost 3 bases at V and 4 bases at J; junction bases unmatched: 5. The CDR3 here is CASSMGQGGSDTQYF. CDR3 nucleotides: TGTGCCAGTAGTATGGGACAGGGTGGCTCAGATACGCAGTATTTT.

The chain is built from TRBV9 and TRBJ1-5, with unresolved D. Deletions cut 0 bases from V and 2 bases from J, with 12 bases between. Looked up from germline, CDR1 is SGDLS and CDR2 is YYNGEE. CDR3 length: 16 amino acids. In DNA form, the CDR3 reads TGTGCCAGCAGCGTAGGTTCAGGAGGTGGCAATCAGCCCCAGCATTTT. Its protein is CASSVGSGGGNQPQHF.

For this clonotype: A much larger clone differs by one base, so this may be a read error. The chain employs TRBV19 and TRBJ1-1; 8 nucleotides line up with TRBD1. Germline CDR1 and CDR2: LNHDA and SQIVND (reference sequence). This CDR3 has 14 residues. The CDR3 loop is CAGSIQGAYTEAFF. The CDR3 DNA is TGTGCCGGTAGTATCCAGGGGGCGTACACTGAAGCTTTCTTT.

This sequence joins TRBV9 and TRBJ1-1; unclear D gene. The V and J ends lost 2 bases and 6 bases respectively, with 11 bases between them. From germline, CDR1 is SGDLS and CDR2 YYNGEE. CDR3 size: 13 residues. The CDR3, as DNA: TGTGCCAGCAGCGTGATATCAAACTCTGAAGCTTTCTTT. Protein product: CASSVISNSEAFF.

On this clonotype: This may arise from a read error, as a much more abundant clone is one base away. This chain connects TRBV20-1 to TRBJ2-5; D not certain. The V end lost 2 bases, the J end lost 3 bases, and 7 bases lay between the germline ends. The CDR3 covers 12 residues. Germline assignment: CDR1 DFQATT and CDR2 SNEGSKA (reference sequence). The CDR3 loop is CSARFVEETQYF. The CDR3 coding sequence is TGCAGTGCTAGATTCGTAGAAGAGACCCAGTACTTC.